These T cell receptor beta chains were read from a single sample in a study of identical twins. TCRdb used MiXCR to reprocess the 5' RACE reads, holding one entry per CDR3 protein. This repertoire shows about 700,000 distinct CDR3 sequences, more than 6.5% found once; its top ten account for about 0.98%. The same sample was also used in a study of yellow fever vaccine responses in identical twins.

The sample comprised PBMCs. These receptors were collected from a woman aged 18-30 years in good health. Each CDR3 is given with its conserved first and last residue. The order of the fields is D gene, J gene, clone size, V gene, CDR3 protein, CDR3 DNA. D genes are given only for firm matches. The size of a clone is reported for some rows only, either as once, few or many, or as a class for expanded clones.

d_call: -
j_call: TRBJ2-5
clone_size: few
v_call: TRBV29-1
cdr3_aa: CSVDGRGRGETQYF
cdr3_nt: TGCAGCGTTGATGGGAGGGGGCGAGGAGAGACCCAGTACTTC

d_call: TRBD2
j_call: TRBJ2-3
clone_size: few
v_call: TRBV7-8
cdr3_aa: CASINPLAGGVTQYF
cdr3_nt: TGTGCCAGCATCAACCCACTAGCGGGGGGGGTTACGCAGTATTTT

d_call: TRBD2
j_call: TRBJ2-3
clone_size: few
v_call: TRBV3-1
cdr3_aa: CASSQPRLAGAGDTQYF
cdr3_nt: TGTGCCAGCAGCCAGCCTAGACTAGCGGGGGCAGGAGATACGCAGTATTTT

d_call: TRBD2
j_call: TRBJ2-7
clone_size: few
v_call: TRBV29-1
cdr3_aa: CSVEVSGGLEQYF
cdr3_nt: TGCAGCGTTGAAGTTAGCGGGGGTCTCGAGCAGTACTTC

d_call: TRBD2
j_call: TRBJ2-7
clone_size: few
v_call: TRBV11-1
cdr3_aa: CASSLFGTSGTETYEQYF
cdr3_nt: TGTGCCAGCAGCTTATTTGGGACTAGCGGGACCGAAACCTACGAGCAGTACTTC

d_call: TRBD1
j_call: TRBJ2-5
clone_size: -
v_call: TRBV24-1
cdr3_aa: CATSDYRDRGPETQYF
cdr3_nt: TGTGCCACCAGTGACTATCGGGACAGGGGGCCAGAGACCCAGTACTTC

d_call: TRBD2
j_call: TRBJ2-7
clone_size: -
v_call: TRBV2
cdr3_aa: CASSEAGLAVIPYEQYF
cdr3_nt: TGTGCCAGCAGTGAAGCCGGGCTAGCGGTTATACCCTACGAGCAGTACTTC

d_call: -
j_call: TRBJ2-7
clone_size: -
v_call: TRBV15
cdr3_aa: CATKRDSSYEQYF
cdr3_nt: TGTGCCACCAAGCGGGACAGCTCCTACGAGCAGTACTTC

d_call: -
j_call: TRBJ2-5
clone_size: -
v_call: TRBV12-3/TRBV12-4
cdr3_aa: CASSFEVETQYF
cdr3_nt: TGTGCCAGCAGTTTCGAAGTAGAGACCCAGTACTTC

d_call: TRBD2
j_call: TRBJ2-3
clone_size: -
v_call: TRBV2
cdr3_aa: CASSELGGSSSSDTQYF
cdr3_nt: TGTGCCAGCAGTGAGTTGGGCGGGAGTAGTTCGTCAGATACGCAGTATTTT

d_call: -
j_call: TRBJ1-1
clone_size: -
v_call: TRBV29-1
cdr3_aa: CSVGEGWVNENTEAFF
cdr3_nt: TGCAGCGTTGGGGAGGGATGGGTGAACGAGAACACTGAAGCTTTCTTT

d_call: -
j_call: TRBJ2-5
clone_size: -
v_call: TRBV4-3
cdr3_aa: CASSQDFLGVEETQYF
cdr3_nt: TGCGCCAGCAGCCAAGATTTTTTAGGTGTAGAAGAGACCCAGTACTTC

d_call: TRBD1
j_call: TRBJ2-7
clone_size: few
v_call: TRBV9
cdr3_aa: CASSVAPGQGGEQYF
cdr3_nt: TGTGCCAGCAGCGTAGCTCCGGGACAGGGAGGCGAGCAGTACTTC

d_call: TRBD1
j_call: TRBJ2-5
clone_size: -
v_call: TRBV7-9
cdr3_aa: CASSFQTGARETQYF
cdr3_nt: TGTGCCAGCAGCTTTCAGACAGGGGCACGAGAGACCCAGTACTTC

d_call: -
j_call: TRBJ2-2
clone_size: few
v_call: TRBV5-1
cdr3_aa: CASHSQLVNTGELFF
cdr3_nt: TGCGCCAGCCACAGCCAGTTAGTTAACACCGGGGAGCTGTTTTTT

d_call: -
j_call: TRBJ2-7
clone_size: many
v_call: TRBV5-1
cdr3_aa: CASSLDNLYEQYF
cdr3_nt: TGCGCCAGCAGCTTGGACAACCTCTACGAGCAGTACTTC

d_call: TRBD1
j_call: TRBJ2-7
clone_size: many
v_call: TRBV28
cdr3_aa: CASSLAGQGPAYEQYF
cdr3_nt: TGTGCCAGCAGTTTGGCGGGACAGGGGCCAGCCTACGAGCAGTACTTC

d_call: -
j_call: TRBJ2-7
clone_size: -
v_call: TRBV20-1
cdr3_aa: CSAQGFPLYEQYF
cdr3_nt: TGCAGTGCCCAGGGATTCCCTTTATACGAGCAGTACTTC

d_call: -
j_call: TRBJ2-1
clone_size: few
v_call: TRBV7-9
cdr3_aa: CASSLGALGNEQFF
cdr3_nt: TGTGCCAGCAGTTTGGGGGCGCTGGGCAATGAGCAGTTCTTC

d_call: -
j_call: TRBJ2-7
clone_size: -
v_call: TRBV7-2
cdr3_aa: CASSPGGDRYYEQYF
cdr3_nt: TGTGCCAGCAGCCCGGGGGGGGACAGATACTACGAGCAGTACTTC

d_call: -
j_call: TRBJ2-1
clone_size: many
v_call: TRBV5-1
cdr3_aa: CASSLGPPNEQFF
cdr3_nt: TGCGCCAGCAGCTTGGGCCCGCCTAATGAGCAGTTCTTC

d_call: -
j_call: TRBJ2-3
clone_size: -
v_call: TRBV27
cdr3_aa: CASSSRAGTSTDTQYF
cdr3_nt: TGTGCCAGCAGTTCCCGGGCCGGAACTAGCACAGATACGCAGTATTTT

d_call: -
j_call: TRBJ2-7
clone_size: few
v_call: TRBV7-2
cdr3_aa: CASSFRDGAYEQYF
cdr3_nt: TGTGCCAGCAGCTTTAGGGACGGAGCCTACGAGCAGTACTTC

d_call: -
j_call: TRBJ1-4
clone_size: few
v_call: TRBV28
cdr3_aa: CASSSRTAATNEKLFF
cdr3_nt: TGTGCCAGCAGTTCCCGGACAGCTGCAACTAATGAAAAACTGTTTTTT

d_call: TRBD2
j_call: TRBJ2-2
clone_size: -
v_call: TRBV7-9
cdr3_aa: CASSLLQREGLVGELFF
cdr3_nt: TGTGCCAGCAGCTTACTACAGCGGGAGGGCCTCGTCGGGGAGCTGTTTTTT

d_call: TRBD1
j_call: TRBJ2-2
clone_size: many
v_call: TRBV3-1
cdr3_aa: CASSTGGNTGELFF
cdr3_nt: TGTGCCAGCAGTACAGGGGGGAACACCGGGGAGCTGTTTTTT

d_call: -
j_call: TRBJ1-1
clone_size: few
v_call: TRBV27
cdr3_aa: CASSTWSAGVVNTEAFF
cdr3_nt: TGTGCCAGCAGTACCTGGTCGGCAGGGGTTGTGAACACTGAAGCTTTCTTT

d_call: -
j_call: TRBJ1-3
clone_size: many
v_call: TRBV12-3/TRBV12-4
cdr3_aa: CASSLTRRGGTIYF
cdr3_nt: TGTGCCAGCAGTCTTACACGCCGGGGAGGCACCATATATTTT

d_call: -
j_call: TRBJ1-2
clone_size: -
v_call: TRBV5-6
cdr3_aa: CASSSTGSNYGYTF
cdr3_nt: TGTGCCAGCAGCTCGACGGGCAGCAACTATGGCTACACCTTC

d_call: TRBD1
j_call: TRBJ2-7
clone_size: few
v_call: TRBV4-2
cdr3_aa: CASSQERTGAYEQYF
cdr3_nt: TGTGCCAGCAGCCAAGAACGGACAGGGGCCTACGAGCAGTACTTC

d_call: -
j_call: TRBJ1-4
clone_size: -
v_call: TRBV7-2
cdr3_aa: CASSFTATNEKLFF
cdr3_nt: TGTGCCAGCAGCTTTACAGCAACTAATGAAAAACTGTTTTTT

d_call: TRBD1
j_call: TRBJ1-5
clone_size: few
v_call: TRBV10-3
cdr3_aa: CAISEDRGISNQPQHF
cdr3_nt: TGTGCCATCAGTGAGGACAGGGGGATTAGCAATCAGCCCCAGCATTTT

d_call: TRBD2
j_call: TRBJ2-7
clone_size: many
v_call: TRBV4-3
cdr3_aa: CASSQYSGRAEQYF
cdr3_nt: TGCGCCAGCAGCCAATACAGCGGGAGGGCCGAGCAGTACTTC

d_call: -
j_call: TRBJ2-2
clone_size: many
v_call: TRBV12-3/TRBV12-4
cdr3_aa: CASRAQKTGELFF
cdr3_nt: TGTGCCAGCAGGGCCCAGAAAACCGGGGAGCTGTTTTTT

d_call: -
j_call: TRBJ2-7
clone_size: few
v_call: TRBV6-6
cdr3_aa: CATLSSTDYEQYF
cdr3_nt: TGTGCCACCCTTTCATCAACCGACTACGAGCAGTACTTC

d_call: TRBD2
j_call: TRBJ2-3
clone_size: -
v_call: TRBV29-1
cdr3_aa: CSVGGGVGTDTQYF
cdr3_nt: TGCAGCGTTGGGGGGGGAGTAGGCACAGATACGCAGTATTTT

d_call: -
j_call: TRBJ2-6
clone_size: few
v_call: TRBV10-1
cdr3_aa: CASSDGGTGANVLTF
cdr3_nt: TGCGCCAGCAGTGATGGGGGGACTGGGGCCAACGTCCTGACTTTC